This TCR beta chain appears in the sequencing data of a study of identical twins (dated by TCRdb to the mid-2010s). Regarding the complete study: The study deep-sequenced TCR alpha and beta repertoires from monozygotic twins, unrelated adults of various ages and cord blood to test whether fetal clonotypes persist. Replicate twin experiments were performed at different times using different library preparation protocols to rule out contamination. Results the study describes overall, beyond this receptor: Conclusions relied on cross-sectional statistical analysis, since the same donors could not be followed over many years. Recombination models systematically underestimated out-of-frame TCR alpha sharing in monozygotic twins but agreed with sharing between unrelated individuals. Compared with coincidental sharing between unrelated individuals, out-of-frame TCR alpha sequences shared between twins showed an excess of sequences with low generation probability. Excess twin sharing in beta out-of-frame sequences was weaker because fewer shared sequences lowered the signal-to-noise ratio. Invariant T cells such as MAIT and iNKT could partly confound zero-insertion analyses, although diverse VJ usage argued against such confounding for most clonotypes. Fewer insertions were carried by abundant cord blood beta clonotypes, a similar but weaker trend appeared in young adult naive repertoires, and no such trend appeared in memory repertoires.

The library was generated by 5' RACE. Reads for this sample came from an Illumina HiSeq 2000. A universal primer binding site was added through template switching, and the final cDNA carried a unique molecular identifier so that TCR cDNA molecules could be counted accurately. Specific primers in the conserved constant-segment region were used to synthesize first-strand cDNA for TCR alpha and beta chains. Each cDNA library was double barcoded, with a SMART-Mk sample barcode plus Illumina barcodes, to control for contamination. TruSeq adapter sequences along with Illumina sample barcodes were introduced in two successive PCR steps. TCR alpha and beta cDNA libraries were sequenced on the Illumina HiSeq platform with custom primers. From the authors' description of their analysis: MiGEC was used to process raw reads and extract unique molecular identifiers, and MiXCR was used to find CDR3 positions. Recombination models were inferred per individual with the repgenHMM and IGoR tools using an EM algorithm. The analysis of shared clonotypes was done with the tcR package in R, with sharing normalized by the product of cloneset sizes. To study raw recombination free of thymic and clonal selection effects, out-of-frame nonproductive sequences were analyzed. TCRdb's own reprocessing of the public reads used fastp at Q25 and MiXCR and kept productive beta chains. Under each unique CDR3 protein, matching rows form one entry showing the most common genes and DNA. TCRdb assigned the V and J calls; the authors' analysis was not used. This sample lists 280,000 or so distinct CDR3 sequences; under 9% were detected once. Together, the top ten hold roughly 2% of the sample.

The germline V gene encodes CDR1 MGHRA and CDR2 YSYEKL. The junction shows trimming of 4 bases on V and 4 bases on J, and the gene matches do not reach 3 bases of it. Measured from the cysteine to the phenylalanine, the CDR3 is 14 residues long. Left in the record is the CDR3 DNA by itself, 42 bases read in frame from the first base. As to this clonotype: No cognate antigen has been identified for it. Base qualities are not recorded, but no much larger clone differs from it by a single base.

Every donor in the study was a healthy Caucasian. Three pairs of female monozygotic twins, all aged about 18 to 30 years, were included in the twin cohort. Miltenyi CD45RO+ enrichment and human naive T-cell isolation kits were used to isolate memory (CD45RO+) and naive T cells from PBMC. A further study also used this sample, focusing on yellow fever vaccine responses in identical twins. From the second report: The authors reported that the T cell response to vaccination in identical twins appeared partly convergent and partly personalized. In the study, vaccine-responding T cell clones were precisely tracked in identical twins.

The V and J genes are TRBV4-1 and TRBJ2-5, and 10 junctional nucleotides match TRBD2. Sequenced material: memory (CD45RO+) T cells sorted from blood. The sample's cell subset or site, from its label and the paper: CD45RO+ enriched T cells. The receptor was derived from a woman between 18 and 29 years old in good health. The DNA sequence is TGCGCCAGCAGCCCTAGCGGGGGCATAGAGACCCAGTACTTC. Its translation is CASSPSGGIETQYF.